The clone carrying this TCR beta chain has more than one count but fewer than ten. This record belongs to a study of coeliac disease. With 1 base removed from V and 8 bases from J, the gap between germline ends came to 5 bases. The germline V gene has CDR1 SGHDN and CDR2 FVKESK. The CDR3 runs to 11 residues. Sequencing used immunoSEQ multiplex PCR; TCRdb keeps in-frame clones, though not all of them. Counted here are thousands of clones, about two thirds occurring once; the ten biggest clones make up 5.5% to 7.5%. This clonotype was obtained from a man aged 30 to 39 with celiac disease. Sequences were obtained from lamina propria lymphocytes from the gut. The chain is built from TRBV14 and TRBJ1-2, with D unresolved. DNA of the CDR3: TGTGCCAGCAGCCAAGCGGGAGGCTACACCTTC. Encoded protein: CASSQAGGYTF.